These T cell receptor beta chains were read from a single sample in a study of T-cell reconstitution after alpha-beta-depleted transplantation in children. From the PCR reads, TCRdb called clonotypes with MiXCR, one entry per CDR3 protein. Among some 300,000 distinct CDR3 sequences, 7.5% to 9% were seen once, and the ten largest hold 9.1%. This specimen consisted of peripheral blood, obtained 360 days after TCRalphabeta/CD19-depleted stem cell transplant. These receptors all come from a female patient aged 2 to 10 who had a stem cell transplant for Fanconi anemia, so the T cells may come from the graft donor. Both conserved end residues are part of each CDR3. Fields, in order: CDR3 length, J gene, D gene, V gene, clone size, CDR3 DNA, CDR3 protein. The D gene is left open where the match is weak. Only some rows state a clone size, as once, few, many or a class for expanded clones.

CDR3 length: 14; J gene: TRBJ1-1; D gene: .; V gene: TRBV20-1; clone size: .; CDR3 DNA: TGCAGTGCCCCCGACAGAGGGTTCCTAGTTGAAGCTTTCTTT; CDR3 protein: CSAPDRGFLVEAFF
CDR3 length: 18; J gene: TRBJ2-5; D gene: TRBD1; V gene: TRBV15; clone size: few; CDR3 DNA: TGTGCCACCAGCAGGGAAGGAGCAGGGGGCATGGTAGAAGAGACCCAGTACTTC; CDR3 protein: CATSREGAGGMVEETQYF
CDR3 length: 15; J gene: TRBJ1-3; D gene: .; V gene: TRBV12-3/TRBV12-4; clone size: .; CDR3 DNA: TGTGCCAGCAGTTCCCTTCAGGGCGCTGGAAACACCATATATTTT; CDR3 protein: CASSSLQGAGNTIYF
CDR3 length: 14; J gene: TRBJ2-3; D gene: TRBD2; V gene: TRBV5-4; clone size: .; CDR3 DNA: TGTGCCAGCAGCTTCGGGGGGTCACCAGATACGCAGTATTTT; CDR3 protein: CASSFGGSPDTQYF
CDR3 length: 16; J gene: TRBJ2-7; D gene: TRBD1; V gene: TRBV10-2; clone size: few; CDR3 DNA: TGCGCCAGCAGAGACGTAGGGACAGGCAGCCCCTACGAGCAGTACTTC; CDR3 protein: CASRDVGTGSPYEQYF
CDR3 length: 15; J gene: TRBJ2-1; D gene: .; V gene: TRBV3-1; clone size: once; CDR3 DNA: TGTGCCTGCAGCCAAGAGATCCGGGGGGCCAATGAGCAGTTCTTC; CDR3 protein: CACSQEIRGANEQFF
CDR3 length: 16; J gene: TRBJ1-2; D gene: TRBD1; V gene: TRBV12-3/TRBV12-4; clone size: many; CDR3 DNA: TGTGCCAGCAGAGTACAGGGGGCGCAGGGAATTAGTGGCTACACCTTC; CDR3 protein: CASRVQGAQGISGYTF
CDR3 length: 21; J gene: TRBJ1-3; D gene: .; V gene: TRBV25-1; clone size: few; CDR3 DNA: TGTGCCAGCAGTGAATTCCTCCCCCGGGACCGACATTCGCCCTCTGGAAACACCATATATTTT; CDR3 protein: CASSEFLPRDRHSPSGNTIYF
CDR3 length: 15; J gene: TRBJ2-3; D gene: .; V gene: TRBV7-6; clone size: .; CDR3 DNA: TGTGCCAGCAGCTTATCGGGGGGCTACGCAGATACGCAGTATTTT; CDR3 protein: CASSLSGGYADTQYF
CDR3 length: 15; J gene: TRBJ2-6; D gene: .; V gene: TRBV28; clone size: many; CDR3 DNA: TGTGCCAGCACGGATCCTCCCTCTGGGGCCAACGTCCTGACTTTC; CDR3 protein: CASTDPPSGANVLTF
CDR3 length: 11; J gene: TRBJ2-2; D gene: .; V gene: TRBV6-2/TRBV6-3; clone size: .; CDR3 DNA: TGTGCCACGACGGTGGGAGGGGAGCTGTTTTTT; CDR3 protein: CATTVGGELFF
CDR3 length: 13; J gene: TRBJ1-3; D gene: .; V gene: TRBV20-1; clone size: few; CDR3 DNA: TGCAGTGCAACGGACAGCTCTGGAAACACCATATATTTT; CDR3 protein: CSATDSSGNTIYF
CDR3 length: 14; J gene: TRBJ2-5; D gene: TRBD1; V gene: TRBV18; clone size: few; CDR3 DNA: TGTGCCAGCTCTAAAAAACAGGGGGCTGAGACCCAGTACTTC; CDR3 protein: CASSKKQGAETQYF
CDR3 length: 14; J gene: TRBJ2-1; D gene: .; V gene: TRBV11-2; clone size: .; CDR3 DNA: TGTGCCAGCAGCTTTGTTCGAGGGGAAACTGAGCAGTTCTTC; CDR3 protein: CASSFVRGETEQFF
CDR3 length: 16; J gene: TRBJ1-1; D gene: .; V gene: TRBV11-2; clone size: .; CDR3 DNA: TGTGCCAGCAGCTTCGGGTGGGGGGGCAGGCGTACTGAAGCTTTCTTT; CDR3 protein: CASSFGWGGRRTEAFF